Ten or more counts support the clone carrying this T cell receptor beta chain. The antigen remains unidentified. These data are taken from a study of T cells after yellow fever vaccination. TCRdb re-analysed the 5' RACE reads in MiXCR, keeping a single row per CDR3 protein. The sample has some 350,000 distinct CDR3 sequences; 6.2% are singletons. The study, taken as a whole, reports: Though it reached lower strength, the secondary response hit its peak faster, day 5 versus 15. FACS-sorted repertoires might harbor abundant contaminating clonotypes from the bulk population. Reappearing after the booster were most of the clones from primary vaccination (less than 97% CD4, approximately 88% CD8).

The receptor was isolated from a man aged 30-40 years who received the YFV17D yellow fever vaccine. The sample was PBMCs, taken 5 days after the yellow fever booster vaccination.

The CDR3 nucleotides read TGTGCCAGCAGTTTCGTTGATGGGGGCGGTACTGAAGCTTTCTTT. This encodes CASSFVDGGGTEAFF. The chain couples TRBV6-5 to TRBJ1-1; a weak D match, TRBD1 (6 bases). The CDR3 is made up of 15 amino acids. Trimming pared 4 bases from V and 5 bases from J, leaving 17 bases between. Germline CDR1 is MNHEY and CDR2 is SVGAGI.